This TCR beta chain is drawn from a study of CD8 T cells in ankylosing spondylitis. The study, taken as a whole, reports: Matched ankylosing spondylitis synovial fluid reportedly contained a significantly enriched population of disease-linked clones. Seemingly distinctive of ankylosing spondylitis blood was a TCR beta motif formed by eight highly homologous variants. With a CD8+ phenotype, disease-linked clones were relatively rare in peripheral blood.

This clonotype appeared many times. Its antigen is not identified. The germline V and J ends were trimmed by 1 base and 4 bases, with 15 bases remaining between them. The CDR3 runs to 16 residues. CDR1 and CDR2 (germline): SGHRS, YFSETQ. Quantitative 5'-RACE with molecular barcodes was used to make the TCR beta libraries. TCRdb re-called the 5' RACE reads through MiXCR, storing one row per CDR3 protein. The sample has about 69,000 distinct CDR3 sequences, less than 6% seen once. Sequencing was carried out using blood, either unsorted or a sorted T cell fraction (not recorded which). This sequence originates from a male donor with ankylosing spondylitis or in good health (not recorded which). The chain couples TRBV5-1 to TRBJ1-5, with D uncertain. CDR3 loop: CASSLLAGGPNQPQHF. In DNA, the CDR3 is TGCGCCAGCAGCTTGTTAGCAGGTGGACCTAATCAGCCCCAGCATTTT.